The 25 T cell receptor beta chains presented below share a single source sample, sequenced in a study of blood T cell repertoires in COVID-19. This table comes from immunoSEQ multiplex PCR, and its TCRdb copy is limited to in-frame clones, with some not included. This sample has 120,000 to 150,000 clones, with roughly 84% found just once. Sequencing used peripheral blood. Receptors were obtained from a human donor in a cohort sampled during active COVID-19.

This clone came up a few times. The chain joins TRBV30 to TRBJ1-2, with 9 positions matching TRBD1. CDR1 is GTSNPN and CDR2 is SVGIG in the germline V gene (reference sequence). The J segment lost 4 bases and the V segment lost 5 bases, leaving 5 bases of the junction unmatched. The CDR3 runs to 13 residues. The CDR3 bases are TGTGCCTGGGAACAGGGGGCGGGCTATGGCTACACCTTC. Translating it yields CAWEQGAGYGYTF.

The chain couples TRBV9 to TRBJ2-3, with TRBD1 as a possible D gene (7 bases). Looked up from germline, CDR1 is SGDLS and CDR2 is YYNGEE. The CDR3 spans 16 residues. The germline V and J ends were trimmed by 5 bases and 3 bases, with 19 bases remaining between them. The CDR3 loop reads CASSTQGGVITDTQYF. In DNA form, the CDR3 reads TGTGCCAGCAGTACGCAGGGGGGCGTAATAACAGATACGCAGTATTTT.

The chain couples TRBV19 to TRBJ2-5; TRBD1 matches 10 bases. This CDR3 is built from 15 residues. Germline CDR1 LNHDA, CDR2 SQIVND (reference sequence). The ends lost 6 bases at V and 0 bases at J; junction bases unmatched: 4. CDR3 DNA sequence: TGTGCCAGTAGACGACAGGGGGCGTACCAAGAGACCCAGTACTTC. This sequence encodes CASRRQGAYQETQYF.

The chain recombines TRBV5-1 with TRBJ1-1; 10 positions match TRBD1. The CDR3 length is 15 residues. The V gene end was trimmed by 4 bases and the J gene end by 1 base; junction bases not matched to a gene: 4. The germline V gene encodes CDR1 SGHRS and CDR2 YFSETQ. CDR3: CASSAGDRGNTEAFF. The CDR3 coding sequence is TGCGCCAGCAGCGCGGGGGACAGGGGGAACACTGAAGCTTTCTTT.

J is TRBJ1-4 and V is TRBV30; unclear D gene. V shed 3 bases and J shed 7 bases, with 12 bases lying between them. This CDR3 comprises 13 residues. Per the germline V gene, CDR1 is GTSNPN and CDR2 is SVGIG (reference sequence). The CDR3 is CAWRLRRVEKLFF. The CDR3 region has the DNA TGTGCCTGGAGACTACGAAGAGTTGAAAAACTGTTTTTT.

The chain employs TRBV7-2 and TRBJ2-5, with 8 bases matching TRBD1. Trimming removed 6 bases from V and 2 bases from J; junction bases left unmatched: 11. This CDR3 is 16 amino acids long. Germline loops: CDR1 SGHTA, CDR2 FQGNSA. The CDR3: CASSSTYRGRQETQYF. CDR3 sequence (DNA): TGTGCCAGCAGTAGTACATACAGGGGGAGACAAGAGACCCAGTACTTC.

This chain joins TRBV5-6 and TRBJ2-2; a weak D match, TRBD1 (6 bases). The CDR3 covers 16 residues. Germline CDR1 is SGHDT and CDR2 is YYEEEE. Trimming shortened V by 3 bases and J by 1 base, and 13 bases separated the two germline ends. This CDR3 reads CASSSPGHRNTGELFF. CDR3 nucleotides: TGTGCCAGCAGCTCGCCGGGACATCGGAACACCGGGGAGCTGTTTTTT.

The V gene is TRBV21-1, the J gene TRBJ2-5; the table's D call TRBD1 went unverified against the DNA. TRBV21-1 is described as a pseudogene. The CDR3 covers 14 residues. CDR3 protein: CASSTLDREETQYF. Written as DNA, the CDR3 is TGTGCCAGCAGCACCCTCGACAGGGAAGAGACCCAGTACTTC.

The chain is built from TRBV19 and TRBJ2-1, with 12 positions matching TRBD1. CDR3 length: 15 amino acids. From germline, CDR1 is LNHDA and CDR2 SQIVND (reference sequence). J lost 7 bases, V lost 6 bases, and 7 bases had no gene match. The CDR3 sequence is CASSRGTGGLNEQFF. DNA for the CDR3: TGTGCCAGTAGCCGCGGGACAGGGGGCTTAAATGAGCAGTTCTTC.

V is TRBV20-1 and J is TRBJ2-7, with 8 nucleotides matching TRBD1. In germline, CDR1 is DFQATT, CDR2 SNEGSKA (reference sequence). The ends lost 5 bases at V and 6 bases at J; junction bases unmatched: 3. This CDR3 comprises 11 residues. The CDR3 loop reads CSARGTGEQYV. DNA for the CDR3: TGCAGTGCTCGCGGGACAGGCGAGCAGTACGTC.

CDR3 protein: CASSLQGVFGNTIYF. The CDR3 bases are TGTGCCAGCAGCTTACAGGGGGTTTTTGGAAACACCATATATTTT. V gene TRBV5-4 combines with J gene TRBJ1-3; 8 nucleotides align to TRBD1. The junction had 4 bases not matched to a gene; V was cut back by 2 bases and J by 3 bases. This CDR3 has 15 amino acids. The germline gives CDR1 SGHNT, CDR2 YYREEE (reference sequence).

This chain uses TRBV19 with TRBJ2-1, with D maybe TRBD1 (5 bases). The CDR3 consists of 12 residues. The V end lost 4 bases, the J end lost 5 bases, and 6 bases lay between the germline ends. Per germline, CDR1 LNHDA and CDR2 SQIVND (reference sequence). The CDR3: CASSRTHNEQFF. The CDR3 DNA follows: TGTGCCAGTAGTAGGACACACAATGAGCAGTTCTTC.

The sample holds a few counts of this clone. The chain uses TRBV6-2 or TRBV6-3 and TRBJ2-2; D gene uncertain. CDR1 and CDR2 (germline): MNHEY, SVGEGT. V lost 2 bases and J lost 4, with 14 bases in between. The CDR3 loop spans 16 amino acids. The DNA of the CDR3 is TGTGCCAGCAGTTACGCTCGAGACCCAGGCACCGGGGAGCTGTTTTTT. Protein: CASSYARDPGTGELFF.

This clone was seen a few times. The V call is TRBV30, the J call TRBJ2-7; D may be TRBD2 (5 bases). CDR3 length: 13 residues. V was pared by 3 bases and J by 7 bases, with 16 bases between. CDR1 and CDR2 (germline): GTSNPN, SVGIG (reference sequence). The CDR3 bases are TGTGCCTGGAGCCGGGAAGCACTTCGAGAGCAGTACTTC. This sequence encodes CAWSREALREQYF.

This chain links TRBV18 with TRBJ2-7; D may be TRBD2 (5 bases). Germline V gene sequence: CDR1 KGHSH, CDR2 LQKENI. CDR3 size: 13 residues. V gave up 1 base and J gave up 2 bases, with 6 bases separating them. This CDR3 is CASSPRETYEQYF. The CDR3 DNA sequence: TGTGCCAGCTCACCACGGGAGACCTACGAGCAGTACTTC.

This clone showed up just once. The chain joins TRBV18 to TRBJ2-1, with D possibly matching TRBD2 (6 bases). Germline CDR1 and CDR2: KGHSH and LQKENI. Trimming removed 3 bases at V and 4 bases at J, with 10 bases between. The CDR3 consists of 14 residues. The chain's CDR3 is CASSPTSRYNEQFF. The CDR3 DNA follows: TGTGCCAGCTCACCGACTAGTAGGTACAATGAGCAGTTCTTC.

This rearrangement joins TRBV6-4 to TRBJ1-1, with a possible D match to TRBD1 (6 bases). In germline, CDR1 is MRHNA, CDR2 SNTAGT. The CDR3 has 14 residues. The V end lost 6 bases, the J end lost 3 bases, and 14 bases lay between the germline ends. The CDR3 sequence is CASRRTGSYTEAFF. The CDR3 region has the DNA TGTGCCAGCAGGCGAACAGGGTCGTACACTGAAGCTTTCTTT.

The chain employs TRBV3-1 (or the pseudogene TRBV3-2) and TRBJ1-6, with no clear D. CDR3 length: 18 residues. Per the germline V gene, CDR1 is LGHDT and CDR2 is YNNKEL (reference sequence). The V and J ends lost 1 base and 9 bases respectively, with 22 bases between them. CDR3 DNA: TGTGCCAGCAGCCAAGGTGGGCAGGCCTCTCGAGGGATTTCACCCCTCCACTTT. This sequence encodes CASSQGGQASRGISPLHF.

Written as DNA, the CDR3 is TGTGCCAGCAGTCCGCTGGGACTAGCGGGGGGCACAGATACGCAGTATTTT. Translation: CASSPLGLAGGTDTQYF. The chain employs TRBV6-2 or TRBV6-3 and TRBJ2-3; TRBD2 agrees at 14 bases. CDR3 length: 17 amino acids. Trimming took 5 bases from V and 1 from J; bases not matched to a gene: 5. Germline lookup yields CDR1 MNHEY and CDR2 SVGEGT.

The chain joins TRBV20-1 to TRBJ2-7, with D perhaps matching TRBD1 (6 bases). The V end lost 3 bases, the J end lost 5 bases, and 20 bases lay between the germline ends. The CDR3 consists of 15 residues. Germline V gene sequence: CDR1 DFQATT, CDR2 SNEGSKA (reference sequence). CDR3 residues: CSASYRASPYDEQYV. The CDR3 DNA follows: TGCAGTGCTAGTTACAGGGCCTCCCCCTACGACGAGCAGTACGTC.

The rearrangement joins TRBV3-1 (or the pseudogene TRBV3-2) to TRBJ2-7; no reliable D call. CDR1 is LGHDT and CDR2 is YNNKEL in the germline V gene (reference sequence). The V end lost 5 bases, the J end lost 2 bases, and 16 bases lay between the germline ends. The CDR3 sequence is 15 residues long. DNA for the CDR3: TGTGCCAGCAGCGCCCAGATGTCCCTCCCCTACGAGCAGTACTTC. It is translated as CASSAQMSLPYEQYF.

The chain links TRBV2 to TRBJ1-4, with 10 bases matching TRBD1. Per germline, CDR1 SNHLY and CDR2 FYNNEI. There are 14 residues in the CDR3. The ends lost 7 bases at V and 5 bases at J; junction bases unmatched: 4. The CDR3 loop reads CASKKDRGNEKLFF. CDR3 nucleotide sequence: TGTGCCAGCAAGAAGGACAGGGGGAATGAAAAACTGTTTTTT.

The V and J genes are TRBV5-1 and TRBJ2-5, with 8 bases matching TRBD2. Trimming removed 3 bases from V and 4 bases from J; junction bases left unmatched: 11. Germline loops: CDR1 SGHRS, CDR2 YFSETQ. The CDR3 is made up of 16 amino acids. DNA of the CDR3: TGCGCCAGCAGCTGGGACACGGGGGGGAGAATAGAGACCCAGTACTTC. It codes for CASSWDTGGRIETQYF.

This clone occurred a few times. V and J are TRBV6-1 and TRBJ2-7; D is unresolved. This CDR3 spans 11 amino acids. In germline, CDR1 is MNHNS, CDR2 SASEGT. The V and J ends lost 3 bases and 5 bases respectively, with 5 bases between them. This CDR3 is CASSDVNEQYV. Written as DNA, the CDR3 is TGTGCCAGCAGTGATGTCAACGAGCAGTACGTC.

The chain links TRBV7-9 to TRBJ2-7; 8 positions agree with TRBD1. Trimming took 6 bases from V and 3 from J; bases not matched to a gene: 16. Looked up from germline, CDR1 is SEHNR and CDR2 is FQNEAQ (reference sequence). This CDR3 spans 17 amino acids. The CDR3 nucleotides read TGTGCCAGCAGACTCATACCCCGGGACAGGAAGAACTACGAGCAGTACTTC. Protein product: CASRLIPRDRKNYEQYF.